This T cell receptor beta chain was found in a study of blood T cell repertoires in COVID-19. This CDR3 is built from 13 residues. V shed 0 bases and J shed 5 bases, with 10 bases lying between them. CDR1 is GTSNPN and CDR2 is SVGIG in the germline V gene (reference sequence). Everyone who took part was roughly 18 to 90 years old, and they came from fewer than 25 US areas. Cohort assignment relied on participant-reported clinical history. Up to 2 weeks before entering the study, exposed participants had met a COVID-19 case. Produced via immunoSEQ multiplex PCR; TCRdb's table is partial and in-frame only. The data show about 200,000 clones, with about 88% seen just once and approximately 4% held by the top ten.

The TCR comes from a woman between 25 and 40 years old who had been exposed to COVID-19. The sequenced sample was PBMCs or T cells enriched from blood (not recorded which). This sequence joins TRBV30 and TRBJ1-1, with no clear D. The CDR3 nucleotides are TGTGCCTGGAGTGTTGGCGAGGGTACTGAAGCTTTCTTT. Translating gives CAWSVGEGTEAFF.